Sequencing of this TCR beta chain was carried out in a study of T-cell reconstitution after alpha-beta-depleted transplantation in children. A library of TCRbeta sequences, prepared with unique molecular identifiers, was generated. TCRdb recomputed calls from the PCR reads with MiXCR, one row per CDR3 protein. The top ten clones hold 2.6% of a sample with more than 200,000 distinct CDR3 sequences, about 25% of them seen once. This TCR was recovered from a girl under 10 years old with Fanconi anemia, due to receive a stem cell transplant. The specimen comprised PBMCs, sampled before TCRalphabeta/CD19-depleted stem cell transplant.

The CDR3 DNA reads TGCGCCAGCAGCTTACAGACAGCAACTAATGAAAAACTGTTTTTT. It translates to CASSLQTATNEKLFF. The chain employs TRBV5-1 and TRBJ1-4, with D maybe TRBD1 (5 bases). The CDR3 is 15 residues long. Trimming took off 2 bases at V and 0 bases at J, with 8 bases between the two ends. Germline V gene sequence: CDR1 SGHRS, CDR2 YFSETQ.